These 20 T cell receptor beta chains were all obtained from the same sample, sequenced in a study of blood T cells in healthy people across ages. The authors ran a second PCR of about 7 to 11 cycles using a sample-barcoded 5' primer and a J-beta primer mix. TCRdb reanalysed the 5' RACE reads using MiXCR and keeps one entry per CDR3 protein. Of 850,000 to 1,300,000 distinct CDR3 sequences in the sample, 40% to 55% were seen once. Sequenced: blood. The source is a woman aged 60 to 75 in good health.

J is TRBJ2-7 and V is TRBV5-1; TRBD2 aligns across 8 bases. CDR1 SGHRS and CDR2 YFSETQ come from the germline V gene. The CDR3 is 14 residues long. Trimming took 6 bases from V and 3 from J; bases not matched to a gene: 8. CDR3 nucleotides: TGCGCCAGCACCCTCGGGGGGGTAGGCTACGAGCAGTACTTC. Translation gives CASTLGGVGYEQYF.

The chain carries TRBV10-1 and TRBJ2-1; 9 positions agree with TRBD2. The CDR3 runs to 14 residues. CDR1 is WNHNN, CDR2 SYGVQD, per germline (reference sequence). The V and J ends lost 0 bases and 10 bases, in that order; junction bases with no gene match: 4. CDR3 bases: TGCGCCAGCAGTGAGTCTAGCGGGAGAGGCGAGCAGTTCTTC. Its protein is CASSESSGRGEQFF.

The genes are TRBV11-2 and TRBJ2-7; D remains ambiguous. The CDR3 extends over 12 amino acids. The germline gives CDR1 SGHAT, CDR2 FQNNGV. The V end lost 3 bases, the J end lost 3 bases, and 6 bases lay between the germline ends. The CDR3 nucleotides are TGTGCCAGCAGCTTGGCATTCTACGAGCAGTACTTC. Translation gives CASSLAFYEQYF.

The genes are TRBV9 and TRBJ2-7; the match to TRBD1 covers 11 bases. The closer fit of TRBJ2-5 to the DNA end suggests the J call may be wrong. The CDR3 covers 16 residues. Per germline, CDR1 SGDLS and CDR2 YYNGEE. The CDR3 coding sequence is TGTGCCAGCAGCGTAGGGGGGACAGGGGGTGTTGAGACCCAGTACTTC. It is translated as CASSVGGTGGVETQYF.

This clonotype was counted only a few times. The rearrangement uses TRBV6-1 and TRBJ2-7, with TRBD2 identical over 10 bases. The CDR3 runs to 17 residues. V dropped 4 bases and J dropped 0; count of bases not matched to a gene: 9. CDR1 is MNHNS, CDR2 SASEGT, per germline. CDR3 DNA: TGTGCCAGCAGTGCCTTAGCGGGAGGAGGTTACTCCTACGAGCAGTACTTC. This encodes CASSALAGGGYSYEQYF.

This clonotype appeared a few times. V gene TRBV20-1 combines with J gene TRBJ1-5, with D possibly matching TRBD1 (5 bases). Trimming removed 3 bases at V and 4 bases at J, with 10 bases between. The CDR3 consists of 13 residues. Per germline, CDR1 DFQATT and CDR2 SNEGSKA (reference sequence). CDR3 sequence reads: CSASKGINQPQHF. In nucleotides, the CDR3 is TGCAGTGCTAGTAAGGGGATAAATCAGCCCCAGCATTTT.

The chain links TRBV12-3 or TRBV12-4 to TRBJ1-2; 10 positions match TRBD1. The trim removed 5 bases at V and 5 bases at J, leaving 8 bases unmatched. This CDR3 spans 15 amino acids. The CDR3 DNA is TGTGCCAGCAGTCTTTGGGACAGGGGAGTGTATGGCTACACCTTC. This codes for CASSLWDRGVYGYTF.

This clonotype was recorded a few times. V usage is TRBV15 and J usage is TRBJ1-5; the D gene is possibly TRBD1 (5 bases). The V end lost 0 bases, the J end lost 3 bases, and 9 bases lay between the germline ends. There are 15 residues in the CDR3. Germline V gene data show CDR1 as LNHNV and CDR2 as YYDKDF (reference sequence). The CDR3 bases are TGTGCCACCAGCAGAGATCGGGGCCTCAATCAGCCCCAGCATTTT. Protein: CATSRDRGLNQPQHF.

The rearrangement uses TRBV2 and TRBJ2-1; D tentatively reads TRBD1 or TRBD2 (5 bases each). Germline V CDR1 and CDR2: SNHLY, FYNNEI. This CDR3 comprises 12 residues. Between the trimmed V and J ends, which lost 10 bases and 8 bases, there was a span of 15 bases. CDR3: CATLVGAYEQFF. In DNA form, the CDR3 reads TGTGCCACCCTGGTCGGGGCCTATGAGCAGTTCTTC.

The chain is built from TRBV7-6 and TRBJ2-3; D gene uncertain. Germline V gene data show CDR1 as SGHVS and CDR2 as FNYEAQ. This CDR3 region has 16 residues. V lost 1 base, J lost 6 bases, and 17 bases lay in between. As DNA, the CDR3 is TGTGCCAGCAGCTTAGGCTCTTTCATGACGTTGGATACGCAGTATTTT. This translates into CASSLGSFMTLDTQYF.

The V and J genes are TRBV10-3 and TRBJ1-6; D gene uncertain. The germline V gene has CDR1 ENHRY and CDR2 SYGVKD. This CDR3 is 14 amino acids long. The V gene lost 2 bases and the J gene lost 8 bases, with 10 bases spanning the gap. The CDR3 here is CAISEGNRDSPLHF. The CDR3 DNA is TGTGCCATCAGTGAGGGTAATCGCGATTCACCCCTCCACTTT.

This clonotype was seen many times. The gene calls are TRBV29-1 and TRBJ2-4; D is perhaps TRBD1 (6 bases). The germline V gene has CDR1 SQVTM and CDR2 ANQGSEA. Trimming cost V 4 bases and J 5 bases, with 15 bases left between them. This CDR3 region has 14 residues. As DNA, the CDR3 is TGCAGCGTTGTTATGACAGGCAGGCAAAACATTCAGTACTTC. The encoded protein is CSVVMTGRQNIQYF.

The rearrangement uses TRBV30 and TRBJ2-7; D perhaps matches TRBD1 (6 bases). Germline CDR1 reads GTSNPN; CDR2 reads SVGIG (reference sequence). The V end was cut by 4 bases, the J end by 0 bases, with 13 bases between. CDR3 size: 14 residues. The chain's CDR3 is CAWKDQGSSYEQYF. The CDR3 DNA sequence: TGTGCCTGGAAGGACCAGGGGAGCTCCTACGAGCAGTACTTC.

The sample holds a few counts of this clonotype. The rearrangement joins TRBV11-2 to TRBJ2-7; tentative D call: TRBD2 (5 bases). The CDR3 runs 14 residues. V lost 4 bases and J lost 5, with 15 bases in between. Germline CDR1 SGHAT, CDR2 FQNNGV. The DNA for the CDR3 is TGTGCCAGCAGCTCCTGGACTGGCTTGGACGAGCAGTACTTC. It translates to CASSSWTGLDEQYF.

The chain couples TRBV10-2 to TRBJ2-1; 11 bases line up with TRBD2. J gave up 4 bases and V 6 bases, and 5 bases lay outside the gene matches. CDR3 length: 15 amino acids. CDR1 and CDR2 from the germline V gene are WSHSY and SAAADI. The CDR3 sequence: CASSITSGGYNEQFF. DNA for the CDR3: TGCGCCAGCAGCATAACTAGCGGGGGATACAATGAGCAGTTCTTC.

There are many counts of this clonotype. V gene TRBV29-1 combines with J gene TRBJ2-7; D possibly corresponds to TRBD1 (6 bases). Germline V gene sequence: CDR1 SQVTM, CDR2 ANQGSEA. The ends were cut back, 6 bases at V and 0 bases at J, with 9 bases in the middle. The CDR3 length is 12 residues. CDR3 sequence (DNA): TGCAGCGTGGCGACAGGCTCCTACGAGCAGTACTTC. Translated: CSVATGSYEQYF.

Remarks on this clonotype: This may come from a read error, since a much larger clone is one base off. V usage is TRBV7-9 and J usage is TRBJ1-5; D remains ambiguous. This CDR3 contains 13 residues. Germline loops: CDR1 SEHNR, CDR2 FQNEAQ (reference sequence). CDR3 in DNA: TGTGCCAGCAGGCCCGATAGCGATCAGCCCCAGCATTTT. It translates to CASRPDSDQPQHF.

This clonotype came up a few times. This sequence joins TRBV20-1 and TRBJ1-5; D unresolved. The length of the CDR3 is 15 residues. CDR1 and CDR2 (germline): DFQATT, SNEGSKA (reference sequence). The germline V and J ends were trimmed by 5 bases and 2 bases, with 16 bases remaining between them. This chain's CDR3 is CSADEDLGGNQPQHF. Written as DNA, the CDR3 is TGCAGTGCTGACGAGGACCTCGGTGGCAATCAGCCCCAGCATTTT.

The chain joins TRBV10-3 to TRBJ1-2, with a tentative D call TRBD1 (6 bases). CDR1 and CDR2 from the germline V gene are ENHRY and SYGVKD. CDR3 length equals 15 residues. Trimming cost V 6 bases and J 0 bases, with 14 bases left between them. In DNA form, the CDR3 reads TGTGCCATCAGCGACTTGACAGGAACTAACTATGGCTACACCTTC. Translating it yields CAISDLTGTNYGYTF.

The genes are TRBV5-6 and TRBJ2-2; D may be TRBD1 (5 bases). Germline V gene lookup returns CDR1 SGHDT and CDR2 YYEEEE. The length of the CDR3 is 14 residues. The V end was cut by 5 bases, the J end by 5 bases, with 13 bases between. The DNA of the CDR3 is TGTGCCAGCAGTTATCAGGGTTGGACCGGGGAGCTGTTTTTT. This codes for CASSYQGWTGELFF.